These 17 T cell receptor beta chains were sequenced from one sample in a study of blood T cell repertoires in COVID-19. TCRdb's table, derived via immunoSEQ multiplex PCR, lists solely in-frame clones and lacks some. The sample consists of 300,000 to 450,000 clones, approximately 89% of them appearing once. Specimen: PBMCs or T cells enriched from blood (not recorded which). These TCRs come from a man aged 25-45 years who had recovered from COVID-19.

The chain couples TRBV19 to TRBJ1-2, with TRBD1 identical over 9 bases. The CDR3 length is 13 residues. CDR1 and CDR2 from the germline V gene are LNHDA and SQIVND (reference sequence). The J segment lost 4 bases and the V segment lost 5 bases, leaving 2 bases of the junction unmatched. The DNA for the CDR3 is TGTGCCAGTAGTGAACAGGGGGCCTATGGCTACACCTTC. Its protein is CASSEQGAYGYTF. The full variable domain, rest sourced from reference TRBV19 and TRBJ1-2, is DGGITQSPKYLFRKEGQNVTLSCEQNLNHDAMYWYRQDPGQGLRLIYYSQIVNDFQKGDIAEGYSVSREKKESFPLTVTSAQKNPTAFYLCASSEQGAYGYTFGSGTRLTVV.

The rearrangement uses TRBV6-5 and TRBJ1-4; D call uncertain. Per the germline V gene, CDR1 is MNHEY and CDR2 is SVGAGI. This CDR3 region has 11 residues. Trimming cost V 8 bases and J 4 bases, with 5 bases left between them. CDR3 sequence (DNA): TGTGCCAGCTCCTATAATGAAAAACTGTTTTTT. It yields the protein CASSYNEKLFF.

The CDR3 DNA reads TGTGCCAGTATACGGGGCAGGGGAATAGAAGGCTACACCTTC. Its translation: CASIRGRGIEGYTF. The genes are TRBV19 and TRBJ1-2; D is possibly TRBD1 (6 bases). Trimming cost V 7 bases and J 8 bases, with 20 bases left between them. From germline, CDR1 is LNHDA and CDR2 SQIVND (reference sequence). There are 14 residues in the CDR3.

CDR3 residues: CASSFFRATGELFF. In nucleotides, the CDR3 is TGTGCCAGCAGCTTTTTCAGGGCTACCGGGGAGCTGTTTTTT. This sequence joins TRBV7-9 and TRBJ2-2, with D possibly matching TRBD1 (5 bases). Germline CDR1 SEHNR, CDR2 FQNEAQ (reference sequence). Trimming shortened V by 3 bases and J by 5 bases, and 10 bases separated the two germline ends. This CDR3 is built from 14 residues.

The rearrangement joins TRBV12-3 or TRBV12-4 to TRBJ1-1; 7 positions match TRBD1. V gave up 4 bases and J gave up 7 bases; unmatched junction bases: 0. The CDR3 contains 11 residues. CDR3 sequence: CASSWTGEAFF. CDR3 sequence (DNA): TGTGCCAGCAGTTGGACAGGTGAAGCTTTCTTT.

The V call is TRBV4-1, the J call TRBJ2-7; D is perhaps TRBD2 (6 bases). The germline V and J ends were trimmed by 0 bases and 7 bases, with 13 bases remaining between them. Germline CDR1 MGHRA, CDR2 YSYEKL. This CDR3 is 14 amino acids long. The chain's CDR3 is CASSQDLLAWEQYF. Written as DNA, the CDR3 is TGCGCCAGCAGCCAAGATCTGCTAGCGTGGGAGCAGTACTTC.

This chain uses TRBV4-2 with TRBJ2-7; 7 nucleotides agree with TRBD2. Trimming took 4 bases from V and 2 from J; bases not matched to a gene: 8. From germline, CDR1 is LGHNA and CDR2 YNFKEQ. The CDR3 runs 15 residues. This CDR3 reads CASSLRVAGAYEQYF. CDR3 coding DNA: TGTGCCAGCAGCCTCAGGGTGGCGGGGGCCTACGAGCAGTACTTC.

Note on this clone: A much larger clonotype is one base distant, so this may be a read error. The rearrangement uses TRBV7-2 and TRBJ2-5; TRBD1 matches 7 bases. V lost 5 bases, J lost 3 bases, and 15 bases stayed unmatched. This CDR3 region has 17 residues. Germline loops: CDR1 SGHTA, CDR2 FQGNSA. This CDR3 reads CASSPRQGSGSEETQYF. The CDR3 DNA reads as TGTGCCAGCAGCCCCCGACAGGGATCGGGGTCGGAAGAGACCCAGTACTTC.

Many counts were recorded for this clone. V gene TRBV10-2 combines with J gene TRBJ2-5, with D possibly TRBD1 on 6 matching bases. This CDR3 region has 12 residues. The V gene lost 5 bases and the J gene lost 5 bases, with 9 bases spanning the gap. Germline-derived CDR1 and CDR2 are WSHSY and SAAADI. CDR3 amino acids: CASSLDRETQYF. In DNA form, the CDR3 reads TGCGCCAGCAGTCTCGACAGGGAGACCCAGTACTTC.

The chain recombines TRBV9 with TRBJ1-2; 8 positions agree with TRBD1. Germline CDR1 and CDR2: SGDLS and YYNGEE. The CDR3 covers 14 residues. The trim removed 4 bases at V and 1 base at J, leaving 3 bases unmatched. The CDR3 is CASSPDRGNYGYTF. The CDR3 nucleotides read TGTGCCAGCAGCCCAGACAGGGGTAACTATGGCTACACCTTC.

The CDR3 loop reads CAISESILAGDGATQYF. In nucleotides, the CDR3 is TGTGCCATCAGTGAGTCTATTCTAGCGGGGGACGGAGCGACGCAGTATTTT. The chain joins TRBV10-3 to TRBJ2-3; TRBD2 matches at 10 bases. Germline values: CDR1 ENHRY, CDR2 SYGVKD. The V segment lost 0 bases and the J segment 9 bases; nucleotides outside the gene matches: 12. CDR3 length: 17 amino acids.

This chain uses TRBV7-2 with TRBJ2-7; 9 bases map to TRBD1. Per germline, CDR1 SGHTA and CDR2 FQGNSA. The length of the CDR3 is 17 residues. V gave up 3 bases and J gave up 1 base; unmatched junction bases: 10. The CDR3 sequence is CASSFPRGGQGSYEQYF. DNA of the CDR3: TGTGCCAGCAGCTTCCCCCGTGGGGGACAGGGTTCCTACGAGCAGTACTTC.

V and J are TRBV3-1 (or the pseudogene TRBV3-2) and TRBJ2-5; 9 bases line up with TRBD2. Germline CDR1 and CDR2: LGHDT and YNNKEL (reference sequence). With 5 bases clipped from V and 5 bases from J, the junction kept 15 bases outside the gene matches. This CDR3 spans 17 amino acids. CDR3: CASSYTLWAGGRETQYF. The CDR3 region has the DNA TGTGCCAGCAGCTATACCCTCTGGGCGGGGGGGCGCGAGACCCAGTACTTC.

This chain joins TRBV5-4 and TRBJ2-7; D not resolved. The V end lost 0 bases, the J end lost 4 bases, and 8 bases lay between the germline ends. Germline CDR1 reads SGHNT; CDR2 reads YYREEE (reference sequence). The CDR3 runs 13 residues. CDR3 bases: TGTGCCAGCAGCTTGGATCCGTTGTACGAGCAGTACTTC. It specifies CASSLDPLYEQYF.

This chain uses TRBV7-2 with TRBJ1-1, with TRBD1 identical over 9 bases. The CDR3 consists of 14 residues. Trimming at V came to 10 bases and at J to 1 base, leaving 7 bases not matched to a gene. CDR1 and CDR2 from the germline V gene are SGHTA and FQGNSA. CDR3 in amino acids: CANRGQGRNTEAFF. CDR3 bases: TGTGCCAACCGAGGACAGGGGAGGAACACTGAAGCTTTCTTT. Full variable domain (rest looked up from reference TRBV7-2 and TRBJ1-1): GAGVSQSPSNKVTEKGKDVELRCDPISGHTALYWYRQSLGQGLEFLIYFQGNSAPDKSGLPSDRFSAERTGGSVSTLTIQRTQQEDSAVYLCANRGQGRNTEAFFGQGTRLTVV.

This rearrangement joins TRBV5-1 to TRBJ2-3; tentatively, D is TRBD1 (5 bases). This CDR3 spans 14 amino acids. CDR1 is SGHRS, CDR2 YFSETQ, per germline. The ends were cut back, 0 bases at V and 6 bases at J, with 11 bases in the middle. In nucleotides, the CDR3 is TGCGCCAGCAGCTTGGGGGGCGCATCCGATACGCAGTATTTT. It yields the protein CASSLGGASDTQYF. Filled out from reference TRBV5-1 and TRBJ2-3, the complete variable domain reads KAGVTQTPRYLIKTRGQQVTLSCSPISGHRSVSWYQQTPGQGLQFLFEYFSETQRNKGNFPGRFSGRQFSNSRSEMNVSTLELGDSALYLCASSLGGASDTQYFGPGTRLTVL.

This CDR3 reads CASSLGLSSTDTQYF. CDR3 DNA: TGTGCCAGCTCACTAGGACTGTCCTCCACAGATACGCAGTATTTT. The gene calls are TRBV18 and TRBJ2-3; a weak D match, TRBD2 (5 bases). The CDR3 runs 15 residues. The germline V gene encodes CDR1 KGHSH and CDR2 LQKENI. The germline V and J ends were trimmed by 4 bases and 2 bases, with 13 bases remaining between them.